Listed below are T cell receptor beta chains from one sample, sequenced in a study of T cells in Graves' hyperthyroidism and ophthalmopathy. TCRdb reprocessed the multiplex PCR reads with MiXCR, giving one entry per CDR3 protein. The data show approximately 380,000 distinct CDR3 sequences, with around 20% seen just once and 40% to 45% held by the top ten. The sequenced sample consisted of blood. Receptors were obtained from a man aged 18 to 30 with Graves' ophthalmopathy. Each CDR3 is given with its conserved first and last residue. The listing skips clone size in some rows; elsewhere it reads once, few, many or a size class.

clone size	J gene	V gene	CDR3 protein
-	TRBJ1-5	TRBV4-1	CASSQDLTANQPQHF
few	TRBJ2-1	TRBV6-1	CASRRGGRFEQFF
-	TRBJ2-3	TRBV29-1	CSVERWGAVDTQYF
many	TRBJ2-7	TRBV27	CASSFRSGSYEQYF
-	TRBJ1-2	TRBV6-1	CASSAQGDYGYTF
many	TRBJ2-3	TRBV3-1	CASSRKVSDTQYF
few	TRBJ2-3	TRBV10-3	CAISGGLSDTQYF
-	TRBJ2-1	TRBV7-9	CASSPVPTSGGAGEQFF
few	TRBJ1-3	TRBV3-1	CASSQEVGASGNTIYF
many	TRBJ2-5	TRBV11-2	CASSWDGGQETQYF
many	TRBJ2-7	TRBV7-9	CASSLGGGVGEQYF
few	TRBJ2-2	TRBV14	CASSQDVDGVFTGELFF
many	TRBJ1-5	TRBV11-2	CASSLWGTNQPQHF
-	TRBJ1-2	TRBV11-1	CASSRTTNYGYTF
few	TRBJ2-1	TRBV4-1	CASSQGGAGQGGPYNEQFF
many	TRBJ1-6	TRBV2	CASSERGQGRSPLHF
few	TRBJ2-7	TRBV5-8	CASSLIGVAEQYF
many	TRBJ2-5	TRBV28	CASSLIKGKGETQYF
many	TRBJ1-4	TRBV7-2	CASSLDGTVPNEKLFF
many	TRBJ1-1	TRBV11-2	CASSLVEAEAFF
-	TRBJ1-2	TRBV27	CASSLPGFGGYTF
-	TRBJ1-3	TRBV6-1	CASTRDNSGNTIYF
many	TRBJ2-1	TRBV7-3	CASSSFSGGVDEQFF
many	TRBJ2-5	TRBV2	CASSEKSAGRATQYF
many	TRBJ1-5	TRBV18	CASSLTDLGPQHF
-	TRBJ1-2	TRBV9	CASSVAGAYGYTF
many	TRBJ1-2	TRBV12-3/TRBV12-4	CASSFQGYYGYTF
-	TRBJ2-2	TRBV7-6	CASSVGLAGGRETGELFF
many	TRBJ2-7	TRBV4-1	CASSPQTTSYEQYF
few	TRBJ2-3	TRBV6-4	CASSDDGRDTQYF
many	TRBJ2-5	TRBV6-5	CASSYSTRRPSETQYF
few	TRBJ1-1	TRBV9	CASSPPGPNEAFF
many	TRBJ1-3	TRBV28	CASSSPFSGNTIYF
once	TRBJ2-5	TRBV28	CASSSGGEYQETQYF
few	TRBJ2-6	TRBV5-4	CASSSTSPGGANVLTF
many	TRBJ2-3	TRBV12-3/TRBV12-4	CASRGTGRTDTQYF
many	TRBJ1-2	TRBV28	CASSQNGYTF
many	TRBJ1-1	TRBV11-2	CASSLGNSNTEAFF
many	TRBJ2-5	TRBV14	CASSLSRSLVETQYF
-	TRBJ2-5	TRBV5-6	CASSLNRGETQYF
many	TRBJ1-1	TRBV9	CASSVEQNTEAFF
-	TRBJ2-3	TRBV24-1	CATGSSTDTQYF
-	TRBJ2-2	TRBV14	CASSPMGAGTIGELFF
few	TRBJ1-1	TRBV5-1	CASSFRQGNTEAFF
-	TRBJ2-3	TRBV29-1	CSALRGFGADTQYF
many	TRBJ1-2	TRBV2	CASRESGYTF